Described below is a single TCR beta chain sequence and its context. Its antigen is not known. Some clones are missing from TCRdb's copy, which holds only in-frame ones; the method was immunoSEQ multiplex PCR. The table lists about 68,000 clones, roughly 93% of them singletons. These data belong to a study of lymphopenia after photon versus proton radiotherapy. Regarding the study as a whole: Photon-treated patients lost naive T cells and TCR diversity; proton-treated stayed stable.

Source: peripheral blood, taken from a patient treated with photon-based radiotherapy. The clonotype comes from an older woman with pancreatic cancer.

CDR3 DNA: TGTGCCACCAGCAGGGGACAGATATCTAACTATGGCTACACCTTC. It yields the protein CATSRGQISNYGYTF. J is TRBJ1-2 and V is TRBV15, with 7 bases aligning to TRBD1. Germline loops: CDR1 LNHNV, CDR2 YYDKDF (reference sequence). This CDR3 is 15 amino acids long. The J segment lost 0 bases and the V segment lost 3 bases, leaving 4 bases of the junction unmatched. The whole variable domain, filled in from reference TRBV15 and TRBJ1-2, reads DAMVIQNPRYQVTQFGKPVTLSCSQTLNHNVMYWYQQKSSQAPKLLFHYYDKDFNNEADTPDNFQSRRPNTSFCFLDIRSPGLGDTAMYLCATSRGQISNYGYTFGSGTRLTVV.